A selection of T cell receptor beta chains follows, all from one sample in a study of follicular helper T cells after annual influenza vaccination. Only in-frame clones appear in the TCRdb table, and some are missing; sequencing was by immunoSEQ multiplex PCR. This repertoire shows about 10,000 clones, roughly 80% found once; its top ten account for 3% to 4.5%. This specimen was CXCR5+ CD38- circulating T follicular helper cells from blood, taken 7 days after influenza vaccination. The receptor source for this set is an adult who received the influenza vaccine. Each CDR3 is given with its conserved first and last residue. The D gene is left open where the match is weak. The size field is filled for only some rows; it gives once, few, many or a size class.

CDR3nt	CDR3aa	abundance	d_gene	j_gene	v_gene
TGTGCCTGGAGACCCGGGACAGTGAAATCACCCCTCCACTTT	CAWRPGTVKSPLHF	few	TRBD1	TRBJ1-6	TRBV30
TGTGCCAGCAGTTACAAGGACCGCTCCTATGGCTACACCTTC	CASSYKDRSYGYTF	-	-	TRBJ1-2	TRBV6-5
TGTGCCAGCCGGGGGGCGCGTAGCGAAAAACTGTTTTTT	CASRGARSEKLFF	-	-	TRBJ1-4	TRBV6-4
TGTGCCAGCGGATATCCGGGACAGGGTACGAATGAGCAGTTCTTC	CASGYPGQGTNEQFF	once	TRBD1	TRBJ2-1	TRBV6-5
TGTGCCTGGAGTGTACAGGTTCGGTCACCCCTCCACTTT	CAWSVQVRSPLHF	-	-	TRBJ1-6	TRBV30
TGTGCCAGCAGCAGAGACAGGGACCGGGGTGGCTACACCTTC	CASSRDRDRGGYTF	-	TRBD1	TRBJ1-2	TRBV7-2
TGTGCCAGTACTCGGACGCCCGGAACGAACAATCAGCCCCAGCATTTT	CASTRTPGTNNQPQHF	few	-	TRBJ1-5	TRBV19
TGTGCCAGCAGTTTTCAACAGTTCTTC	CASSFQQFF	once	-	TRBJ2-1	TRBV6-1
TGTGCCAGCAAGGACTTGTTCACAGATACGCAGTATTTT	CASKDLFTDTQYF	once	-	TRBJ2-3	TRBV28
TGTGCCAGCAGCTTGGATAAAGCGGGGTACAATGAGCAGTTCTTC	CASSLDKAGYNEQFF	-	TRBD2	TRBJ2-1	TRBV5-4
TGCGCCAGCAGCCCGGGACTAGCGGGGGTTGGGGAGACCCAGTACTTC	CASSPGLAGVGETQYF	-	TRBD2	TRBJ2-5	TRBV5-1
TGTGCCTGGAGTCCGGGGGGGCCCAGAAATGAGCAGTTCTTC	CAWSPGGPRNEQFF	-	TRBD2	TRBJ2-1	TRBV30
TGTGCCAGTAGTCGGGGGGGAGATCAGGGGAACATTCAGTACTTC	CASSRGGDQGNIQYF	-	TRBD2	TRBJ2-4	TRBV19
TGTGCCAGCACCCTGAGAGGAGCGGGAGGGCCTGGGGAGCAGTACTTC	CASTLRGAGGPGEQYF	-	TRBD2	TRBJ2-7	TRBV2
TGTGCCTGGAGAGGGGCAGGTCCGTACTATGGCTACACCTTC	CAWRGAGPYYGYTF	-	-	TRBJ1-2	TRBV30
TGCGCCAGCAGCTTGGACCCGGATAATAACTATGGCTACACCTTC	CASSLDPDNNYGYTF	-	-	TRBJ1-2	TRBV5-1
TGTGCCAGCAGCCGCGAATCGGGAACCCTCCACTTT	CASSRESGTLHF	large	-	TRBJ1-6	TRBV5-6
TGTGCCAGCAGTTTAACCGGGACAGGGGCCACAGATACGCAGTATTTT	CASSLTGTGATDTQYF	-	TRBD1	TRBJ2-3	TRBV28
TGTGCCAGCAGCCTAAGCTCGGCAGATACGCAGTATTTT	CASSLSSADTQYF	-	-	TRBJ2-3	TRBV7-6
TGTGCCAGCAGCTCCTCTAGCGGGGGGGCGAAGTTCTTC	CASSSSSGGAKFF	-	TRBD2	TRBJ2-1	TRBV7-3
TGTGCCAGCAGCGAGGACAGGGAACTTAATGAAAAACTGTTTTTT	CASSEDRELNEKLFF	-	TRBD1	TRBJ1-4	TRBV25-1
TGTGCCTGGGCTACCAGGACTAGCGGGCTGGGCAATGAGCAGTTCTTC	CAWATRTSGLGNEQFF	-	TRBD2	TRBJ2-1	TRBV30
TGCGCCAGCAGCTTGGCCTCGGGGGGAGGCTCCTACAATGAGCAGTTCTTC	CASSLASGGGSYNEQFF	-	TRBD2	TRBJ2-1	TRBV5-1
TGTGCCAGCAGCGTAGAATGGGGGAGGCCTAATGAAAAACTGTTTTTT	CASSVEWGRPNEKLFF	-	-	TRBJ1-4	TRBV9
TGTGCCAGCAGCGTCGCTCCGACAGATACGCAGTATTTT	CASSVAPTDTQYF	-	-	TRBJ2-3	TRBV9
TGTGCCAGCAGTGAAGCGCTTGAGCCCCAGCATTTT	CASSEALEPQHF	few	-	TRBJ1-5	TRBV2
TGTGCCAGTAGTGACCTGGGTAGGGATACGAAGCAGTACTTC	CASSDLGRDTKQYF	-	-	TRBJ2-7	TRBV19
TGCAGCGTTGGACAGGCGGGGACAACTAATGAAAAACTGTTTTTT	CSVGQAGTTNEKLFF	once	-	TRBJ1-4	TRBV29-1
TGTGCCAGCAGTCTAGCGGGAGAGAGCTCCTATAATTCACCCCTCCACTTT	CASSLAGESSYNSPLHF	-	-	TRBJ1-6	TRBV28
TGTGCCAGCAGCTTTCTGGGACAGGGGGGAGAGACCCAGTACTTC	CASSFLGQGGETQYF	-	TRBD1	TRBJ2-5	TRBV7-2
TGTGCCAGCAGCGTTGACGGAACTAGCACAGATACGCAGTATTTT	CASSVDGTSTDTQYF	-	-	TRBJ2-3	TRBV7-9
TGTGCCAGCAGCCGCGGACGCAACTATGGCTACACCTTC	CASSRGRNYGYTF	-	-	TRBJ1-2	TRBV6-5
TGTGCCAGCAGCGTAGGCGGAGTAGCGGGCCGGGTTAATGAGCAGTTCTTC	CASSVGGVAGRVNEQFF	-	TRBD2	TRBJ2-1	TRBV9
TGTGCCAGCAGCGAGGATGGGACAGGAGACACTGAAGCTTTCTTT	CASSEDGTGDTEAFF	-	TRBD1	TRBJ1-1	TRBV7-3
TGTGCCAGCAGCTGGCAGGGTACTGGGGCCAACGTCCTGACTTTC	CASSWQGTGANVLTF	-	-	TRBJ2-6	TRBV7-2